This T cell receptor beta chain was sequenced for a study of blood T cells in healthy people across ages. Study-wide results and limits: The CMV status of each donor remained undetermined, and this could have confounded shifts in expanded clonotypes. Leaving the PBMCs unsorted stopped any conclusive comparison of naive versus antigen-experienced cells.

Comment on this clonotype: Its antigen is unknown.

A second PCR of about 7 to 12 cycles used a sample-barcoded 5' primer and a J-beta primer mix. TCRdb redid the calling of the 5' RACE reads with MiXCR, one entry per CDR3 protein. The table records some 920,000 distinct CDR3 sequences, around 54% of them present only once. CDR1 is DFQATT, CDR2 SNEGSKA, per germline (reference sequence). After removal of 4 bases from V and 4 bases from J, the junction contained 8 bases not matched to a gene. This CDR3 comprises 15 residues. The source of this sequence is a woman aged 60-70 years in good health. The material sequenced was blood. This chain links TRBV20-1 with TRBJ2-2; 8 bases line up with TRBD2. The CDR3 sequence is CSATGTSVGTGELFF. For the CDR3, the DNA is TGCAGTGCTACCGGGACTAGTGTGGGCACCGGGGAGCTGTTTTTT.